The present T cell receptor (beta chain) was sequenced within a study of cytomegalovirus exposure and HLA in healthy donors. Study conclusions and caveats: The classifier reportedly diagnosed cytomegalovirus status with high specificity and sensitivity.

Trimming stripped 1 base from V and 4 bases from J, with 8 bases between. The CDR3 runs to 13 residues. Germline CDR1 reads SGHVS; CDR2 reads FNYEAQ. The PCR made use of 60 Vbeta and 13 Jbeta primers. The data were produced by immunoSEQ multiplex PCR, yet TCRdb's version contains in-frame clones alone and is incomplete. The table lists approximately 92,000 clones, about 71% of them singletons. Points on this clone: Its antigen is as yet unknown.

Sequencing was performed on PBMCs. V gene TRBV7-6 combines with J gene TRBJ2-7, with D possibly being TRBD2 (6 bases). The receptor was derived from a man in his sixties in good health and CMV-seronegative. As DNA, the CDR3 is TGTGCCAGCAGCTTAGGGGGGGTTTACGAGCAGTACTTC. This translates into CASSLGGVYEQYF. The full variable domain, rest sourced from reference TRBV7-6 and TRBJ2-7, is GAGVSQSPRYKVTKRGQDVALRCDPISGHVSLYWYRQALGQGPEFLTYFNYEAQQDKSGLPNDRFSAERPEGSISTLTIQRTEQRDSAMYRCASSLGGVYEQYFGPGTRLTVT.